A selection of T cell receptor beta chains follows, all from one sample in a study of cytomegalovirus exposure and HLA in healthy donors. Data came from immunoSEQ multiplex PCR; TCRdb stores just in-frame clones and leaves some out. Of around 230,000 clones in the sample, roughly 82% are singletons; the top ten hold about 6.4%. Source material: PBMCs. These receptors originate from a man between 40 and 49 years old in good health and CMV-seropositive. CDR3s include the opening cysteine and the closing phenylalanine or tryptophan. The order of the fields is clone size, D gene, J gene, V gene, CDR3 DNA, CDR3 protein. D genes are given only for firm matches. Size is omitted from some rows. Given values are once, few, many or a class for expanded clones.

size: NA
D: TRBD2
J: TRBJ2-5
V: TRBV5-1
DNA: TGCGCCAGCAGCCCGGGGGGGGTCGAGACCCAGTACTTC
CDR3: CASSPGGVETQYF

size: few
D: TRBD1
J: TRBJ1-2
V: TRBV27
DNA: TGTGCCAGCAGCTTAAGCGGACAGGGATATGGCTACACCTTC
CDR3: CASSLSGQGYGYTF

size: many
D: NA
J: TRBJ1-2
V: TRBV5-4
DNA: TGTGCCAGCAGCTTGGAAGAGGCAGGGCACTATGGCTACACCTTC
CDR3: CASSLEEAGHYGYTF

size: NA
D: NA
J: TRBJ1-1
V: TRBV6-1
DNA: TGTGCCAGCAGTGAAGTAGGGGGAGGGACTGAAGCTTTCTTT
CDR3: CASSEVGGGTEAFF

size: NA
D: NA
J: TRBJ1-4
V: TRBV10-2
DNA: TGCGCCAGCAGGGGGAGAAATGAAAAACTGTTTTTT
CDR3: CASRGRNEKLFF

size: few
D: NA
J: TRBJ1-5
V: TRBV18
DNA: TGTGCCAGCTCACAAAGGGTCTTAAGGGGCCTCAATCAGCCCCAGCATTTT
CDR3: CASSQRVLRGLNQPQHF

size: NA
D: TRBD2
J: TRBJ2-1
V: TRBV11-2
DNA: TGTGCCAGCAGCTTAGACTTCGGGACTAGCGGGTTCAATGAGCAGTTCTTC
CDR3: CASSLDFGTSGFNEQFF

size: few
D: NA
J: TRBJ2-7
V: TRBV6-1
DNA: TGTGCCAGCAGTGGAACCGGACACCAATACGAGCAGTACTTC
CDR3: CASSGTGHQYEQYF

size: NA
D: TRBD2
J: TRBJ2-3
V: TRBV7-9
DNA: TGTGCCAGCAGCCCCCTAGCGGGGACCCTCCCAGATACGCAGTATTTT
CDR3: CASSPLAGTLPDTQYF

size: NA
D: TRBD1
J: TRBJ2-5
V: TRBV4-1
DNA: TGCGCCAGCAGCCCCGGGACAGGGACCTTTGGGGAGACCCAGTACTTC
CDR3: CASSPGTGTFGETQYF

size: NA
D: TRBD1
J: TRBJ1-2
V: TRBV7-2
DNA: TGTGCCAGCAGCTTAGAGGGAACAGGGGACTATGGCTACACCTTC
CDR3: CASSLEGTGDYGYTF

size: NA
D: NA
J: TRBJ2-1
V: TRBV5-1
DNA: TGCGCCAGCAGCTTGGGGACAGTCAATGAGCAGTTCTTC
CDR3: CASSLGTVNEQFF

size: NA
D: NA
J: TRBJ1-2
V: TRBV27
DNA: TGTGCCAGCAGTTCAGCCCCAAACTCTAGAAACTATGGCTACACCTTC
CDR3: CASSSAPNSRNYGYTF

size: NA
D: NA
J: TRBJ2-1
V: TRBV20-1
DNA: TGCAGTGCCCGGAGATACAATGAGCAGTTCTTC
CDR3: CSARRYNEQFF

size: few
D: TRBD1
J: TRBJ2-2
V: TRBV5-1
DNA: TGCGCCAGCAGCCATCGGACAGGGGACGACACCGGGGAGCTGTTTTTT
CDR3: CASSHRTGDDTGELFF

size: NA
D: NA
J: TRBJ2-2
V: TRBV7-2
DNA: TGTGCCAGCAGCTTAGCCAGGGCGACCGGGGAGCTGTTTTTT
CDR3: CASSLARATGELFF

size: once
D: TRBD2
J: TRBJ2-5
V: TRBV4-1
DNA: TGCGCCAGCAGCCAAAGGATAAAGGCTAGCGGGACACAAGAGACCCAGTACTTC
CDR3: CASSQRIKASGTQETQYF

size: NA
D: TRBD2
J: TRBJ2-2
V: TRBV19
DNA: TGTGCCGCCCGGACTAGCGGGAGGACGAACACCGGGGAGCTGTTTTTT
CDR3: CAARTSGRTNTGELFF

size: NA
D: TRBD1
J: TRBJ1-5
V: TRBV5-6
DNA: TGTGCCAGCAGCCCATGGACAGGGCTGTATAGCAATCAGCCCCAGCATTTT
CDR3: CASSPWTGLYSNQPQHF

size: NA
D: TRBD1
J: TRBJ1-5
V: TRBV27
DNA: TGTGCCAGCAGTTTTTGGGACAGGGGCGCTCAGCCCCAGCATTTT
CDR3: CASSFWDRGAQPQHF

size: NA
D: NA
J: TRBJ1-5
V: TRBV19
DNA: TGTGCCAGTACAGGCAGGTCCACAAATCAGCCCCAGCATTTT
CDR3: CASTGRSTNQPQHF

size: NA
D: NA
J: TRBJ2-3
V: TRBV6-5
DNA: TGTGCCAGCAGTTATAACTTTCTCACAGATACGCAGTATTTT
CDR3: CASSYNFLTDTQYF

size: NA
D: NA
J: TRBJ2-5
V: TRBV4-2
DNA: TGTGCCAGCAGCCGGACTATCCAAGAGACCCAGTACTTC
CDR3: CASSRTIQETQYF

size: NA
D: NA
J: TRBJ2-2
V: TRBV9
DNA: TGTGCCAGCAGCGTAGAGCAGGATGGCACCGGGGAGCTGTTTTTT
CDR3: CASSVEQDGTGELFF

size: NA
D: TRBD2
J: TRBJ2-1
V: TRBV25-1
DNA: TGTGCCAGCAGTGACCTTGGCGGGAGAGGCTACAATGAGCAGTTCTTC
CDR3: CASSDLGGRGYNEQFF

size: NA
D: TRBD1
J: TRBJ1-6
V: TRBV2
DNA: TGTGCCAGCAGTCCGGGACAGGGGTATAATTCACCCCTCCACTTT
CDR3: CASSPGQGYNSPLHF

size: NA
D: TRBD1
J: TRBJ1-5
V: TRBV19
DNA: TGTGCCAGTAGTCAGGACAGGGGTAGCAATCAGCCCCAGCATTTT
CDR3: CASSQDRGSNQPQHF

size: NA
D: NA
J: TRBJ1-1
V: TRBV27
DNA: TGTGCCAGCAGCGCCATCGGGACAAAGAACACTGAAGCTTTCTTT
CDR3: CASSAIGTKNTEAFF

size: NA
D: TRBD1
J: TRBJ1-5
V: TRBV6-1
DNA: TGTGCCAGCAGTGAAAGGAGGGGGCCCCGAGGGGATCAGCCCCAGCATTTT
CDR3: CASSERRGPRGDQPQHF

size: NA
D: NA
J: TRBJ1-2
V: TRBV29-1
DNA: TGCAGCGTCGGCGGGGGGTCTAAGGGCTACACCTTC
CDR3: CSVGGGSKGYTF

size: NA
D: TRBD2
J: TRBJ2-1
V: TRBV9
DNA: TGTGCCAGCAGCGTACTCCCCAGCGGGGGTTACAATGAGCAGTTCTTC
CDR3: CASSVLPSGGYNEQFF

size: NA
D: TRBD1
J: TRBJ2-4
V: TRBV29-1
DNA: TGCAGCGCTATCACGGGGACAGGGAAAAACATTCAGTACTTC
CDR3: CSAITGTGKNIQYF

size: NA
D: NA
J: TRBJ1-1
V: TRBV19
DNA: TGTGCCTCCAGCGGGTCGAACACTGAAGCTTTCTTT
CDR3: CASSGSNTEAFF